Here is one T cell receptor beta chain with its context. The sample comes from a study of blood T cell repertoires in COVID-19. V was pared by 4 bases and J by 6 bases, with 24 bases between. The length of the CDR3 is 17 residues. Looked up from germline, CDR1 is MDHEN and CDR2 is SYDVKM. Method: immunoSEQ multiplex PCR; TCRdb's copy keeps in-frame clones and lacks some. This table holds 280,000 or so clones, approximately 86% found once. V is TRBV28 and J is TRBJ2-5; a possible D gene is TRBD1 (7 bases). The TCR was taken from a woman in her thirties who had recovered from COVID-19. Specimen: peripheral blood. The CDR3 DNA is TGTGCCAGCAGTTCGGCCGCGACAGGGAGGTTAGGAAAGACCCAGTACTTC. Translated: CASSSAATGRLGKTQYF.